This TCR beta chain comes out of a study of OX40 agonist ivuxolimab in advanced cancers. The CDR3 sequence is 16 residues long. Germline V gene sequence: CDR1 KGHSH, CDR2 LQKENI. Trimming removed 5 bases at V and 0 bases at J, with 14 bases between. TCRdb keeps only in-frame clones here, not all; method: immunoSEQ multiplex PCR. The sample lists 99,000 or so clones; 94% were seen once. This clonotype originated in an adult with an advanced solid tumor such as melanoma, head and neck, liver or kidney cancer. V usage is TRBV18 and J usage is TRBJ1-5; D ambiguous. The material sequenced was CD4+ or CD8+ T cells sorted from blood, taken in a trial of the OX40 agonist ivuxolimab. CDR3 region: CASSFLEQPSNQPQHF. The CDR3 nucleotides read TGTGCCAGCTCATTCCTCGAACAGCCTAGCAATCAGCCCCAGCATTTT.